A selection of T cell receptor beta chains follows, all from one sample in a study of blood T cell repertoires in COVID-19. Here immunoSEQ multiplex PCR was the method, and the copy in TCRdb shows in-frame clones only, minus some. Of about 88,000 clones in the sample, approximately 90% are singletons; the top ten hold 15% to 20%. The sequencing input was peripheral blood. Receptor source: a woman in her sixties or seventies with COVID-19, enrolled during active disease. CDR3s include the opening cysteine and the closing phenylalanine or tryptophan. D genes are given only for firm matches. Where a row states a size, it is once, few, many or the class of an expanded clone; other rows omit it.

j_gene	abundance	d_gene	v_gene	CDR3aa	CDR3nt
TRBJ2-1	.	.	TRBV7-2	CASSLDYSSYNEQFF	TGTGCCAGCAGCCTGGACTACAGCTCCTACAATGAGCAGTTCTTC
TRBJ2-7	.	TRBD1	TRBV7-9	CASSLRDRGHDEQYF	TGTGCCAGCAGCTTAAGGGACAGGGGGCACGACGAGCAGTACTTC
TRBJ2-3	.	TRBD2	TRBV7-2	CASSLRLAGAHTQYF	TGTGCCAGCAGCTTACGGCTAGCGGGGGCCCATACGCAGTATTTT
TRBJ1-2	.	TRBD1	TRBV2	CASSRQGAYGYTF	TGTGCCAGCAGCAGACAGGGGGCCTATGGCTACACCTTC
TRBJ1-4	once	.	TRBV3-1/TRBV3-2	CASSPSGGWGEKLFF	TGTGCCAGCAGCCCCAGCGGGGGGTGGGGTGAAAAACTGTTTTTT
TRBJ2-7	.	TRBD1	TRBV7-7	CASSLGTPRESGGQSFYEQYF	TGTGCCAGCAGCTTAGGAACCCCTCGGGAATCTGGGGGACAGTCATTCTACGAGCAGTACTTC
TRBJ2-7	.	.	TRBV7-2	CASSSRGGREQYF	TGTGCCAGCAGCTCCCGAGGAGGGAGGGAGCAGTACTTC
TRBJ2-2	.	TRBD1	TRBV4-3	CASSQAPGQGNTGELFF	TGCGCCAGCAGCCAAGCCCCGGGACAGGGGAACACCGGGGAGCTGTTTTTT
TRBJ2-5	.	.	TRBV6-4	CASSSEGGETQYF	TGTGCCAGCAGTTCCGAGGGTGGGGAGACCCAGTACTTC
TRBJ1-2	few	.	TRBV3-1/TRBV3-2	CASSQGAGDVYGYTF	TGTGCCAGCAGCCAAGGGGCAGGGGACGTCTATGGCTACACCTTC
TRBJ2-7	.	TRBD2	TRBV4-2	CASSRELVLSGGARLEQYF	TGTGCCAGCAGCCGTGAGCTGGTTCTCAGCGGGGGGGCGAGGCTCGAGCAGTACTTC
TRBJ1-3	.	TRBD1	TRBV27	CASSRPSTGDRGNTIYF	TGTGCCAGCAGTCGCCCCTCGACAGGGGATCGAGGAAACACCATATATTTT
TRBJ2-3	.	TRBD2	TRBV2	CASIRLAGDFSTSTDTQYF	TGTGCCAGCATCCGACTAGCGGGGGACTTCTCCACTAGCACAGATACGCAGTATTTT
TRBJ1-4	.	.	TRBV7-6	CASSFSTGYGINEKLFF	TGTGCCAGCAGCTTCTCTACAGGGTATGGGATTAATGAAAAACTGTTTTTT
TRBJ2-2	.	.	TRBV6-5	CASSYKQGWGGELFF	TGTGCCAGCAGTTACAAACAGGGATGGGGCGGGGAGCTGTTTTTT
TRBJ1-5	.	.	TRBV18	CASSPSEEQPQHF	TGTGCCAGCTCACCATCGGAGGAACAGCCCCAGCATTTT
TRBJ2-3	.	TRBD2	TRBV2	CANTGTSGETSTDTQYF	TGTGCCAATACCGGGACTAGCGGGGAGACTAGCACAGATACGCAGTATTTT
TRBJ1-2	.	.	TRBV11-2	CASSLDLAGNYGYTF	TGTGCCAGCAGCTTAGATCTGGCGGGAAACTATGGCTACACCTTC
TRBJ1-1	.	.	TRBV3-1/TRBV3-2	CASSQDRSTEAFF	TGTGCCAGCAGCCAAGATCGTAGCACTGAAGCTTTCTTT
TRBJ1-1	once	TRBD1	TRBV5-1	CASSWGQAITEAFF	TGCGCCAGCAGCTGGGGACAGGCGATCACTGAAGCTTTCTTT
TRBJ2-7	.	.	TRBV6-5	CASKPGIPYEQYF	TGTGCCAGCAAGCCAGGGATCCCCTACGAGCAGTACTTC
TRBJ1-2	once	TRBD1	TRBV7-2	CASSQSRDRAYGYTF	TGTGCCAGCAGCCAATCCCGGGACAGGGCCTATGGCTACACCTTC
TRBJ1-4	.	TRBD1	TRBV28	CASKQGGQGGEKLFF	TGTGCCAGCAAGCAGGGGGGACAGGGAGGTGAAAAACTGTTTTTT
TRBJ1-1	few	.	TRBV12-5	CASGFSNTEAFF	TGTGCTAGTGGTTTTAGTAACACTGAAGCTTTCTTT
TRBJ1-1	.	.	TRBV6-1	CASSELARPRAFF	TGTGCCAGCAGTGAATTGGCCCGACCGCGGGCTTTCTTT
TRBJ2-2	.	.	TRBV7-2	CASSLRYRGDTGELFF	TGTGCCAGCAGCTTAAGATATAGGGGCGACACCGGGGAGCTGTTTTTT
TRBJ2-7	.	TRBD1	TRBV18	CASSSRDRGYEQYF	TGTGCCAGCTCTTCGAGAGACAGGGGCTACGAGCAGTACTTC
TRBJ2-1	few	.	TRBV4-1	CASSQERLGEQFF	TGCGCCAGCAGCCAAGAAAGACTGGGTGAGCAGTTCTTC
TRBJ1-1	.	TRBD1	TRBV20-1	CSASRTGRGTEAFF	TGCAGTGCTAGTAGGACAGGGAGGGGAACTGAAGCTTTCTTT
TRBJ1-3	.	TRBD1	TRBV7-6	CASGTGAGNTIYF	TGTGCCAGCGGGACAGGGGCTGGAAACACCATATATTTT
TRBJ1-4	.	.	TRBV6-6	CASSYLEEKLFF	TGTGCCAGCAGTTACTTGGAGGAAAAACTGTTTTTT
TRBJ2-7	.	.	TRBV6-2/TRBV6-3	CASSYNPSSYEQYF	TGTGCCAGCAGTTACAACCCTAGTTCCTACGAGCAGTACTTC
TRBJ2-1	.	.	TRBV19	CASSIGRGAGNEQFF	TGTGCCAGTAGTATCGGACGGGGGGCCGGGAATGAGCAGTTCTTC
TRBJ1-1	.	.	TRBV6-5	CASRPPFRLSTEAFF	TGTGCCAGCAGACCCCCATTTAGACTGAGCACTGAAGCTTTCTTT
TRBJ2-3	.	TRBD2	TRBV7-2	CASRGLAGAGDTQYF	TGTGCCAGCAGGGGACTAGCGGGGGCGGGAGATACGCAGTATTTT
TRBJ1-5	.	TRBD1	TRBV7-8	CASSPLDRVRGNQPQHF	TGTGCCAGCAGCCCACTGGACAGGGTTCGTGGCAATCAGCCCCAGCATTTT
TRBJ1-5	.	.	TRBV5-1	CASSEGISNQPQHF	TGCGCCAGCAGCGAGGGTATTAGCAATCAGCCCCAGCATTTT